The rows below give T cell receptor beta chains drawn from one sample of a study of cytomegalovirus exposure and HLA in healthy donors. TCRdb's table, derived via immunoSEQ multiplex PCR, lists solely in-frame clones and lacks some. The repertoire holds some 200,000 clones, roughly 80% seen once, with 3% to 4% in the top ten. Sequencing was done on a sample of PBMCs. These receptor sequences come from a man aged 45-65 years in good health and CMV-seronegative. Both conserved end residues are trimmed from each CDR3. Fields, in order: V gene, clone size, J gene, CDR3 protein. Only part of the rows carry a size: once, few, many, or a class if the clone is expanded.

TRBV2	once	TRBJ2-2	ASSNRGDTGELF
TRBV2	-	TRBJ2-7	ASSDEKINEQY
TRBV6-6	-	TRBJ1-4	ASSYSEGARKLF
TRBV5-8	-	TRBJ2-3	ASNDGSRTDTQY
TRBV14	-	TRBJ1-6	ASGITGSSPLH
TRBV18	-	TRBJ2-7	ASSPGQGSYEQY
TRBV18	-	TRBJ1-2	ASSPQGAKGYT
TRBV12-5	-	TRBJ1-1	ASVGGTEAF
TRBV7-9	-	TRBJ1-2	SSSFKMAQGVGYT
TRBV7-9	-	TRBJ1-1	ASSIQGNTEAF
TRBV9	-	TRBJ1-3	ASGDRGNTIY
TRBV18	-	TRBJ2-3	ASSQLSTDTQY
TRBV7-2	-	TRBJ1-5	ASSLDYSNQPQH
TRBV4-3	-	TRBJ2-2	ASSQPAGWGPGELF
TRBV19	-	TRBJ2-1	ASSPTGAGEQF
TRBV2	once	TRBJ1-4	ASSHTQGFPNEKLF
TRBV7-9	-	TRBJ2-7	ASSHSGTGGYEQY